This is a list of T cell receptor beta chains from one sample in a study of shared clonotypes between healthy human individuals. The data were produced by immunoSEQ multiplex PCR, yet TCRdb's version contains in-frame clones alone and is incomplete. The table has just over 2,000,000 clones, about 95% seen once; the top ten hold about 1.1%. Sequenced: naive CD8+ T cells sorted from blood. The receptors originated from a man younger than 30 in good health. Each CDR3 is given with its conserved first and last residue. D genes are given only for firm matches. Size is omitted from some rows. Given values are once, few, many or a class for expanded clones.

>TRBD1|TRBJ2-3|TRBV10-1|.
CASPTGPADTQYF
TGCGCCAGCCCGACAGGGCCCGCAGATACGCAGTATTTT
>.|TRBJ1-1|TRBV5-4|.
CASSNGERTEAFF
TGTGCCAGCAGTAACGGGGAGCGCACTGAAGCTTTCTTT
>.|TRBJ1-4|TRBV5-5|.
CASSLVFNEKLFF
TGTGCCAGCAGCTTGGTTTTTAATGAAAAACTGTTTTTT
>.|TRBJ2-7|TRBV7-2|.
CASSFGLKTYEQYF
TGTGCCAGCAGCTTTGGTCTGAAAACCTACGAGCAGTACTTC
>.|TRBJ1-1|TRBV6-5|.
CASSYSTESVNTEAFF
TGTGCCAGCAGTTACTCGACAGAGTCCGTGAACACTGAAGCTTTCTTT
>TRBD2|TRBJ2-1|TRBV7-9|.
CASRGIGLAEDNEQFF
TGTGCCAGCAGAGGAATCGGACTAGCGGAAGACAATGAGCAGTTCTTC
>.|TRBJ2-5|TRBV10-3|once
CAISGRGLQETQYF
TGTGCCATCAGTGGGAGGGGATTACAAGAGACCCAGTACTTC
>.|TRBJ1-4|TRBV5-1|.
CASSPGGAYEKLFF
TGCGCCAGCAGCCCTGGTGGGGCTTATGAAAAACTGTTTTTT
>.|TRBJ2-7|TRBV10-2|.
CATERPGYEQYF
TGCGCCACCGAACGCCCGGGCTACGAGCAGTACTTC
>.|TRBJ2-3|TRBV27|.
CASSLVGGTDTQYF
TGTGCCAGCAGTTTAGTTGGGGGCACAGATACGCAGTATTTT
>.|TRBJ2-5|TRBV7-9|once
CASSFLAEETQYF
TGTGCCAGCAGCTTTTTAGCGGAAGAGACCCAGTACTTC
>TRBD1|TRBJ2-7|TRBV30|.
CAWGQGVTYEQYF
TGTGCCTGGGGACAGGGGGTAACCTACGAGCAGTACTTC
>.|TRBJ1-2|TRBV28|.
CASRPHDTIWGGYTF
TGTGCCAGCAGACCCCATGACACCATCTGGGGCGGCTACACCTTC
>TRBD1|TRBJ2-3|TRBV30|once
CAWSVLARGSTDTQYF
TGTGCCTGGAGTGTACTGGCCAGGGGGAGCACAGATACGCAGTATTTT
>.|TRBJ2-7|TRBV13|.
CASSLGQFSYEQYF
TGTGCCAGCAGCTTAGGACAGTTCTCCTACGAGCAGTACTTC
>.|TRBJ2-1|TRBV7-9|.
CASSPLAGIFNEQFF
TGTGCCAGCAGCCCACTAGCAGGGATTTTCAATGAGCAGTTCTTC
>.|TRBJ1-3|TRBV4-1|.
CASSQDPISEGGNTIYF
TGCGCCAGCAGCCAAGACCCCATTTCGGAGGGTGGAAACACCATATATTTT